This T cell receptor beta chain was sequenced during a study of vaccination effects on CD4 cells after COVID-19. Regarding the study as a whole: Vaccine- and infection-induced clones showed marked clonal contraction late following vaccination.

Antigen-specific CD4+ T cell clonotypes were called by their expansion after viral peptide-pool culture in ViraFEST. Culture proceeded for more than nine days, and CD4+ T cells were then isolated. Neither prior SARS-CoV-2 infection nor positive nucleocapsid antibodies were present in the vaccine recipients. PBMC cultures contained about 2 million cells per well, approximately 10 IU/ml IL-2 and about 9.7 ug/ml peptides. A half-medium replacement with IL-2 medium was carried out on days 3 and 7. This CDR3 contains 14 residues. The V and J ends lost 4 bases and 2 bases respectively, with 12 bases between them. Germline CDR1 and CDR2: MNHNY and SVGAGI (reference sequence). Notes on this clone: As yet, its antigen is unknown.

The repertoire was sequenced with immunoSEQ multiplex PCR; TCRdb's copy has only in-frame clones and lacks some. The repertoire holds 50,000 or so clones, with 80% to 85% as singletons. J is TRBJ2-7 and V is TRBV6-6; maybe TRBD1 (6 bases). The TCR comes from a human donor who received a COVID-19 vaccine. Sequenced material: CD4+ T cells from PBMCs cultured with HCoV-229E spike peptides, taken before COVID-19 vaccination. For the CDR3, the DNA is TGTGCCAGCAGTTTGACAGGCCAGACCTACGAGCAGTACGTC. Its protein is CASSLTGQTYEQYV.